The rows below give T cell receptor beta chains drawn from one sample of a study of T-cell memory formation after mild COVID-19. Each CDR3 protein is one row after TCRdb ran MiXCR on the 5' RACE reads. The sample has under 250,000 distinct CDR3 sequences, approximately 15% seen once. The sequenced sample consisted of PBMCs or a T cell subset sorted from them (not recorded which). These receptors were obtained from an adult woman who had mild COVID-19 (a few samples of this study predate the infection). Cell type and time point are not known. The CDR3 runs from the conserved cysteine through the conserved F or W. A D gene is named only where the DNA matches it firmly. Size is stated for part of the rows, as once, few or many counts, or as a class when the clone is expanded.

TGTGCCAGCAGCTTACGGCAGGGGTCTGCACCCCTCCACTTT	CASSLRQGSAPLHF	-	TRBV7-8	TRBJ1-6	few
TGCAGTGCTAGGTTATCACTAGCGGGGGGCTCCTCGTACTTC	CSARLSLAGGSSYF	TRBD2	TRBV20-1	TRBJ2-4	-
TGTGCCATCAGTGAGTCTGGGACCCGCCTTACTAGCACAGATACGCAGTATTTT	CAISESGTRLTSTDTQYF	-	TRBV10-3	TRBJ2-3	-
TGTGCCAGCAGCTGGACGACAGCCGGCACTGAAGCTTTCTTT	CASSWTTAGTEAFF	-	TRBV7-9	TRBJ1-1	-
TGCAGTGCTACCACGGACAGGAGGTTGGGCGGCTACACCTTC	CSATTDRRLGGYTF	TRBD1	TRBV20-1	TRBJ1-2	few
TGCAGTGCTTCGGGACAGGGGATTTCAGATACGCAGTATTTT	CSASGQGISDTQYF	TRBD1	TRBV20-1	TRBJ2-3	-
TGTGCCAGCAGCTCCGGACTAGGGATGAACACCGGGGAGCTGTTTTTT	CASSSGLGMNTGELFF	TRBD2	TRBV6-5	TRBJ2-2	few
TGTGCCAGTAGAAAGACAGGGACTGCCGGGGAGCTGTTTTTT	CASRKTGTAGELFF	-	TRBV19	TRBJ2-2	few
TGTGCCAGCAGCTCTCGAGGGGCCAACGTCCTGACTTTC	CASSSRGANVLTF	-	TRBV7-9	TRBJ2-6	few
TGTGCCAGCAACCTAGGCTTTCAGATGAACACCGGGGAGCTGTTTTTT	CASNLGFQMNTGELFF	-	TRBV7-9	TRBJ2-2	-
TGTGCCAGCAGCCGACTAGCGAGATACCTCGAGACCCAGTACTTC	CASSRLARYLETQYF	TRBD2	TRBV6-2/TRBV6-3	TRBJ2-5	few
TGCGCCAGCGCTAGCGGGGGGGCCCTCACAGATACGCAGTATTTT	CASASGGALTDTQYF	TRBD2	TRBV5-1	TRBJ2-3	-
TGCAGTGCTAGTCGGGGACAGGGGGCCGGGGAGCTGTTTTTT	CSASRGQGAGELFF	TRBD1	TRBV20-1	TRBJ2-2	few
TGTGCCAGCAGTTCCCAAGTGAGGGGGGCCGGGGAGCTGTTTTTT	CASSSQVRGAGELFF	-	TRBV6-6	TRBJ2-2	-
TGTGCCAGCAGTTACTTCGGGGGGGCAGAGACCCAGTACTTC	CASSYFGGAETQYF	TRBD2	TRBV6-6	TRBJ2-5	-
TGTGCCACCAGGGGGGGGGCGAGCGGGCCCCACAATGAGCAGTTCTTC	CATRGGASGPHNEQFF	-	TRBV10-3	TRBJ2-1	medium-sized
TGTGCCAGCAGCTCGGGACTAGCGGGTCCCTCACGGCTGTTTTTT	CASSSGLAGPSRLFF	TRBD2	TRBV5-4	TRBJ2-2	-
TGTGCCAGCAGTTACGGTCAGGGAGGCACTGAAGCTTTCTTT	CASSYGQGGTEAFF	-	TRBV6-6	TRBJ1-1	few
TGCAGTGCTAGTTGGTCAGTGGGATCGAAACGGTATGAGCAGTTCTTC	CSASWSVGSKRYEQFF	-	TRBV20-1	TRBJ2-1	-
TGTGCCAGCAGCTTATTGTTGGGAAATAATGAAAAACTGTTTTTT	CASSLLLGNNEKLFF	-	TRBV7-2	TRBJ1-4	few
TGTGCCAGCTCACCATGGGAAGGATCCTACGAGCAGTACTTC	CASSPWEGSYEQYF	-	TRBV18	TRBJ2-7	-
TGTGCCAGCAGGTTAATAACAGGGCGGAATGAGCAGTTCTTC	CASRLITGRNEQFF	-	TRBV6-5	TRBJ2-1	-
TGTGCCAGCAGTCGGACTAGCGGAACCCAAGAGACCCAGTACTTC	CASSRTSGTQETQYF	TRBD2	TRBV12-3/TRBV12-4	TRBJ2-5	few
TGTGCCAGCAGCTTAGGGACTACCCACACCGGGGAGCTGTTTTTT	CASSLGTTHTGELFF	-	TRBV7-9	TRBJ2-2	few
TGTGCCAGCAGCTTGGACGTCGCGGGCACAGATACGCAGTATTTT	CASSLDVAGTDTQYF	-	TRBV7-6	TRBJ2-3	few
TGTGCCAGCAGACTACAGGGGGCGCGCGGCAACACCGGGGAGCTGTTTTTT	CASRLQGARGNTGELFF	TRBD1	TRBV12-3/TRBV12-4	TRBJ2-2	few
TGTGCCACCAGCAGCGGGACAGCCTCCTACGAGCAGTACTTC	CATSSGTASYEQYF	TRBD1	TRBV15	TRBJ2-7	-
TGTGCCAGCAGCTCAGGACGTCCCAGTGAAAAACTGTTTTTT	CASSSGRPSEKLFF	-	TRBV5-6	TRBJ1-4	-
TGCGCCAGCAGCTTGGGGCCCCACAGGGCGCAAGAGACCCAGTACTTC	CASSLGPHRAQETQYF	-	TRBV5-1	TRBJ2-5	-
TGTGCCACCAGTGACCTTATATCGGGGGAGCAGTACTTC	CATSDLISGEQYF	-	TRBV24-1	TRBJ2-7	-
TGCAGTGCTAGAGACGGCGGCAGGTTCCAAGAGACCCAGTACTTC	CSARDGGRFQETQYF	-	TRBV20-1	TRBJ2-5	-
TGTGCCAGCAGCTCCCCCACAGGGGAAGGGGGAGCTTTCTTT	CASSSPTGEGGAFF	TRBD1	TRBV7-2	TRBJ1-1	many
TGCAGTGCTTTACCCACAGGAACAGATACGCAGTATTTT	CSALPTGTDTQYF	-	TRBV20-1	TRBJ2-3	few
TGTGCCGGCAGGAACAGGGCGTGGGGCACAGATATGCAGTATTTT	CAGRNRAWGTDMQYF	-	TRBV2	TRBJ2-3	-
TGTGCCAGCAGCGTGCAGCGGACCGAGGATGAGACCCAGTACTTC	CASSVQRTEDETQYF	-	TRBV5-8	TRBJ2-5	-
TGTGCCAGCAGCGCCATGGGGAACACTGAAGCTTTCTTT	CASSAMGNTEAFF	-	TRBV9	TRBJ1-1	-
TGTGCCAGCAGTTTAGGACGGATGAACACTGAAGCTTTCTTT	CASSLGRMNTEAFF	-	TRBV12-3/TRBV12-4	TRBJ1-1	many
TGTGCCAGCAGCTTTGTATTAGATACGCAGTATTTT	CASSFVLDTQYF	-	TRBV7-2	TRBJ2-3	few
TGTGCCAGCAGCTCGAAACTAGCGGGCTTGTACGAGCAGTACTTC	CASSSKLAGLYEQYF	TRBD2	TRBV5-4	TRBJ2-7	many
TGCAGCGTGGGACGGGGCAGGGTATCTGAAGCTTTCTTT	CSVGRGRVSEAFF	-	TRBV29-1	TRBJ1-1	many
TGTGCCAGCAGTTCCGACAACAGAGGCGGCTACACCTTC	CASSSDNRGGYTF	-	TRBV6-6	TRBJ1-2	few
TGCGCCAGCAGCCCCTCGGGGACAGGGCGCCGGGTTGGTCAGCCCCAGCATTTT	CASSPSGTGRRVGQPQHF	TRBD1	TRBV4-1	TRBJ1-5	-
TGTGCCAGCAGTTCCCCCGCAACAGGTGATGGCTACACCTTC	CASSSPATGDGYTF	-	TRBV28	TRBJ1-2	-
TGCGCCAGCAGCTATCCGACTAGCGGGGGCACAGATACGCAGTATTTT	CASSYPTSGGTDTQYF	TRBD2	TRBV5-1	TRBJ2-3	-